Reported below is one TCR beta chain. V lost 1 base to trimming and J lost 9 bases; unmatched junction nucleotides: 10. This CDR3 comprises 18 residues. Germline V gives CDR1 SGHTS, CDR2 YDEGEE. TCRdb recomputed calls from the 5' RACE reads with MiXCR, one row per CDR3 protein. The sample contains some 12,000 distinct CDR3 sequences, 40% to 55% of which appear only once. The clonotype was recovered from a female donor with breast cancer. The sequenced sample was tumor-infiltrating naive CD4+ T cells sorted from the breast tumor. Subset of the sample: naive CD4+ T cells, CD4+CD45RA+CD25-. V and J are TRBV5-8 and TRBJ2-1; 16 bases match TRBD2. The CDR3: CASSLMGLAGGGPGEQFF. The DNA for the CDR3 is TGTGCCAGCAGCTTGATGGGACTAGCGGGAGGGGGGCCGGGTGAGCAGTTCTTC.